Ten or more counts support the clone carrying this T cell receptor (beta chain). The data originate from a study of T-cell reconstitution after alpha-beta-depleted transplantation in children. Between the trimmed V and J ends, which lost 2 bases and 5 bases, there was a span of 13 bases. CDR1 is SGHVS and CDR2 is FNYEAQ in the germline V gene. The length of the CDR3 is 14 residues. TCRbeta library preparation incorporated unique molecular identifiers. TCRdb recomputed calls from the PCR reads with MiXCR, one row per CDR3 protein. In the table there are roughly 190,000 distinct CDR3 sequences, roughly 15% of which are singletons.

The chain joins TRBV7-6 to TRBJ2-7, with D unclear. The sequence derives from a human donor who donated a stem cell graft to a child with acute lymphoblastic leukemia. Material: PBMCs from the stem cell graft donor, obtained from the stem cell graft. The CDR3 nucleotides are TGTGCCAGCAGCTTAAACATCGACGCTCACGAGCAGTACTTC. Its translation is CASSLNIDAHEQYF.